This T cell receptor beta chain came from a study of T cells after yellow fever vaccination (dated by TCRdb to about 2019). Broadly, across the study: The SMART-Seq v4 Ultra Low Input RNA kit was used to prepare libraries from fractions with low cell numbers. Bulk TCR alpha and beta repertoires were sequenced longitudinally to track T-cell clones before and after primary and booster YFV17D yellow fever vaccination. Two healthy male donors made up the cohort, one aged 18 to 29 years and the other aged 30 to 40 years. Blood was collected at multiple timepoints before and after primary and secondary immunization, and bulk PBMC replicates and cell subsets were isolated.

The sample's treatment or condition label, in plain terms: live attenuated yellow fever vaccine strain. At each blood-draw timepoint, two biological replicates of bulk PBMCs were obtained. A standard Ficoll-Paque protocol was used to isolate PBMCs from peripheral blood. TriZol was used to extract RNA from bulk PBMCs, from CD4 and CD8 fractions, and from dextramer-positive and dextramer-negative fractions. TCR cDNA was synthesized by 5'RACE template switching, through which a universal primer site and unique molecular identifiers were introduced. Priming for cDNA synthesis came from both the TCR alpha and TCR beta constant segments. Library amplification involved two PCR steps, and the second step added sample barcodes and sequencing adapters. Sequencing of libraries was done on Illumina HiSeq 2500 (2x100 bp) or NovaSeq (2x150 bp). The published analysis was carried out like this. MIGEC handled demultiplexing of reads and collapsing into UMI consensus sequences, while MiXCR performed V(D)J alignment. Vaccine-responding clonotypes were defined with edgeR using replicate PBMC samples, requiring FDR below 0.01 and a log2 fold change above 5 up to day 15. CD4 or CD8 identity was assigned to each bulk clonotype according to whether the clonotype was present at higher abundance in the sequenced CD4 repertoire or the sequenced CD8 repertoire. Clones were called with MiXCR by TCRdb after fastp trimmed the public reads at Q25, and only in-frame beta chains were retained. Identical CDR3 proteins give one entry, which carries the most common genes and DNA. V and J calls and clone size were set by TCRdb, not the authors. Across this sample there are some 350,000 distinct CDR3 sequences, with approximately 5.7% seen only once. The ten top clones hold approximately 16% of the sample.

This clonotype was seen ten or more times. Its antigen remains unidentified. The sample holds no much larger clone one base away, and base qualities are not on file. Broader findings and caveats from the paper: Because abundant contaminating clonotypes from the bulk population could be contained in FACS-sorted repertoires, computational filtering was required. Compared with the primary T-cell response, the secondary T-cell response was weaker but faster, peaking on day 5 rather than day 15. A small share of clonotypes was detected in both CD4 and CD8 compartments, with the overlap likely arising from convergent recombination. After the booster, most of the clones that had expanded following primary vaccination were detected again (roughly 96% of CD4 and around 88% of CD8), which suggests that memory was broadly maintained. The study included only a couple of donors, which limits how far the findings can be generalized.

V is cut by 0 bases and J by 8 bases, and the space between the germline ends is 16 bases. Sequences SQVTM (CDR1) and ANQGSEA (CDR2) are obtained from the germline V gene. The CDR3, cysteine through phenylalanine, is 15 amino acids long. This entry keeps only the CDR3 DNA: 45 bases, framed from base 1. Recombination linked TRBV29-1 to TRBJ2-2; tentative D gene TRBD2, with 5 bases matching. The source material was PBMCs, sampled 5 days after the yellow fever booster vaccination. This sequence originates from a young man who received the YFV17D yellow fever vaccine. DNA sequence: TGCAGCGTTGAAGATGCGGGTCTGAACGTTGGGGAGCTGTTTTTT. The translation is CSVEDAGLNVGELFF.